This passage covers 28 T cell receptor beta chains from one sample sequenced in a study of T-cell reconstitution after alpha-beta-depleted transplantation in children. Unique molecular identifiers were built into the TCRbeta library. Via MiXCR, TCRdb re-called the PCR reads, giving one row per CDR3 protein. In the table there are approximately 340,000 distinct CDR3 sequences, over 9% of which are singletons. The sample here was PBMCs from the stem cell graft donor, taken from the stem cell graft. Receptors were obtained from a human donor who donated a stem cell graft to a child with acute lymphoblastic leukemia.

The rearrangement joins TRBV5-4 to TRBJ1-2; D is unresolved. CDR3 length equals 12 residues. Trimming shortened V by 1 base and J by 7 bases, and 8 bases separated the two germline ends. Germline loops: CDR1 SGHNT, CDR2 YYREEE (reference sequence). CDR3: CASSLKESGYTF. DNA of the CDR3: TGTGCCAGCAGCTTGAAGGAGTCTGGCTACACCTTC.

This clonotype was seen repeatedly, ten times or more. As DNA, the CDR3 is TGTGCCAGCTCACCTGACAGCGTCTACACAGATACGCAGTATTTT. The encoded protein is CASSPDSVYTDTQYF. The chain links TRBV18 to TRBJ2-3, with D perhaps TRBD1 (5 bases). V was pared by 3 bases and J by 2 bases, with 12 bases between. Germline V gene data show CDR1 as KGHSH and CDR2 as LQKENI. The CDR3 is made up of 15 amino acids.

In its sample, this clonotype was seen many times. This chain uses TRBV12-3 or TRBV12-4 with TRBJ1-2; 9 bases agree with TRBD1. CDR3 length: 13 amino acids. V shed 7 bases and J 4 bases; nucleotides not matched to a gene: 4. CDR3 DNA sequence: TGTGCCAGCACCCAGACAGGGGGCTATGGCTACACCTTC. Amino acid sequence: CASTQTGGYGYTF.

This clonotype was counted a few times. The CDR3 here is CASSPRAPIRATNEKLFF. DNA of the CDR3: TGCGCCAGCAGCCCCCGGGCTCCCATCCGGGCAACTAATGAAAAACTGTTTTTT. V and J are TRBV4-1 and TRBJ1-4; no firm D call. V gave up 4 bases and J gave up 0 bases, with 18 bases separating them. The germline gives CDR1 MGHRA, CDR2 YSYEKL. CDR3 length equals 18 residues.

This clonotype was detected a few times. The chain joins TRBV20-1 to TRBJ1-1, with D hard to call. CDR1 is DFQATT, CDR2 SNEGSKA, per germline (reference sequence). V gave up 0 bases and J gave up 1 base, with 12 bases separating them. The CDR3 length is 15 residues. CDR3 nucleotides: TGCAGTGCTAGAGATCCCTCTCGGGAGAACACTGAAGCTTTCTTT. Its protein product is CSARDPSRENTEAFF.

This chain joins TRBV7-3 and TRBJ2-1, with D hard to call. The CDR3 runs to 15 residues. Per the germline V gene, CDR1 is SGHTA and CDR2 is FQGTGA. The V gene lost 3 bases and the J gene lost 8 bases, with 17 bases spanning the gap. DNA for the CDR3: TGTGCCAGCAGCTTCGGGCCCCCGAGCTTCTATGAGCAGTTCTTC. Residues: CASSFGPPSFYEQFF.

The chain carries TRBV6-5 and TRBJ2-1; 11 nucleotides line up with TRBD1. Germline-derived CDR1 and CDR2 are MNHEY and SVGAGI. Losses at the gene ends were 2 bases for V and 15 bases for J; bases not matched to a gene: 9. This CDR3 has 14 residues. The CDR3 protein is CASSYGTGGWARFF. For the CDR3, the DNA is TGTGCCAGCAGTTACGGGACAGGGGGTTGGGCGAGGTTCTTC.

The chain uses TRBV7-2 and TRBJ2-5, with 9 bases lining up with TRBD2. The V gene end was trimmed by 6 bases and the J gene end by 4 bases; junction bases not matched to a gene: 9. The CDR3 contains 15 residues. Germline V gives CDR1 SGHTA, CDR2 FQGNSA. The CDR3 loop reads CASSRGTAGGETQYF. Written as DNA, the CDR3 is TGTGCCAGCAGTCGAGGGACAGCGGGGGGAGAGACCCAGTACTTC.

A word on this clonotype: A read error is possible here, since a much larger clone lies one base away. The chain has TRBV7-2 and TRBJ2-3; D ambiguous. The germline V and J ends were trimmed by 6 bases and 5 bases, with 12 bases remaining between them. CDR1 SGHTA and CDR2 FQGNSA come from the germline V gene. This CDR3 is 13 amino acids long. The CDR3 DNA reads TGTGCCAGCAGTTCACAGCGAATAGATACGCAGTATTTT. This sequence encodes CASSSQRIDTQYF.

This clonotype showed up many times. The rearrangement uses TRBV20-1 and TRBJ2-4; perhaps D is TRBD1 or TRBD2 (5 bases each). Trimming took 0 bases from V and 6 from J, leaving 15 bases between them. The CDR3 covers 15 residues. The germline CDR1 and CDR2 sequences are DFQATT and SNEGSKA (reference sequence). Written as DNA, the CDR3 is TGCAGTGCTAGAGATCCCCTCTTTGGGGGAAACATTCAGTACTTC. It encodes CSARDPLFGGNIQYF.

Of note for this clonotype: Compared with germline, one end of the junction differs, possibly owing to a read error. This rearrangement joins TRBV4-2 to TRBJ1-3; D gene uncertain. This CDR3 is built from 17 residues. CDR1 is LGHNA, CDR2 YNFKEQ, per germline. The CDR3 reads CASGQVLKMEGGNTIYF. The CDR3 bases are TGTGCCAGCGGCCAAGTCCTCAAGATGGAAGGTGGAAACACCATATATTTT.

This clonotype was counted only a few times. This chain connects TRBV7-2 to TRBJ2-3; 7 bases are shared with TRBD2. CDR3 size: 15 residues. V was pared by 3 bases and J by 4 bases, with 7 bases of the junction left unmatched. CDR1 SGHTA and CDR2 FQGNSA come from the germline V gene. The CDR3 region has the DNA TGTGCCAGCAGCTTGGCGGGAGTGAGCCCAGATACGCAGTATTTT. Its protein product is CASSLAGVSPDTQYF.

A few counts support this clonotype. The V and J genes are TRBV12-1 and TRBJ2-5; the table's D gene call, TRBD2, was not cross checked with the DNA. TRBV12-1 is a recognized pseudogene. This CDR3 region has 16 residues. The CDR3 is CASSFSSGMIAETQYF. DNA of the CDR3: TGTGCCAGCAGCTTTTCTAGCGGGATGATTGCGGAGACCCAGTACTTC.

The rearrangement joins TRBV5-1 to TRBJ1-5; D remains ambiguous. V was pared by 4 bases and J by 0 bases, with 11 bases between. From germline, CDR1 is SGHRS and CDR2 YFSETQ. There are 15 residues in the CDR3. The CDR3: CASSPDGNSNQPQHF. CDR3 DNA: TGCGCCAGCAGCCCCGACGGAAATAGCAATCAGCCCCAGCATTTT.

This clonotype has ten or more counts. This chain connects TRBV5-8 to TRBJ1-5; D not certain. Trimming removed 4 bases at V and 7 bases at J, with 6 bases between. This CDR3 region has 11 residues. Germline assignment: CDR1 SGHTS and CDR2 YDEGEE. CDR3: CASSIAQPQHF. The CDR3, as DNA: TGTGCCAGCAGCATAGCCCAGCCCCAGCATTTT. The variable domain in full, completed from reference TRBV5-8 and TRBJ1-5, reads EAGVTQSPTHLIKTRGQQATLRCSPISGHTSVYWYQQALGLGLQFLLWYDEGEERNRGNFPPRFSGRQFPNYSSELNVNALELEDSALYLCASSIAQPQHFGDGTRLSIL.

This clonotype was detected once. The chain links TRBV19 to TRBJ2-7; possibly TRBD1 for D (6 bases). Germline loops: CDR1 LNHDA, CDR2 SQIVND (reference sequence). The CDR3 contains 16 residues. V lost 4 bases, J lost 6 bases, and 22 bases lay in between. DNA for the CDR3: TGTGCCAGTAGTAGCAAACAGGGCCCGCGTCTTGGCGAGCAGTACTTC. Translated, it gives CASSSKQGPRLGEQYF.

This clonotype turned up a few times. The gene calls are TRBV28 and TRBJ2-5; 9 bases agree with TRBD2. The germline V gene encodes CDR1 MDHEN and CDR2 SYDVKM. Trimming removed 8 bases from V and 2 bases from J; junction bases left unmatched: 3. The CDR3 has 13 amino acids. This CDR3 is CASASGVQETQYF. The CDR3 bases are TGTGCCAGCGCTAGCGGGGTACAAGAGACCCAGTACTTC.

The V and J genes are TRBV6-2 or TRBV6-3 and TRBJ2-1; D call uncertain. The CDR3 is 17 residues long. V lost 2 bases, J lost 0 bases, and 14 bases lay in between. Germline V gene lookup returns CDR1 MNHEY and CDR2 SVGEGT. The CDR3 loop reads CASSYDAESSSYNEQFF. The CDR3 nucleotides read TGTGCCAGCAGTTACGATGCGGAGTCGAGCTCCTACAATGAGCAGTTCTTC.

The genes are TRBV29-1 and TRBJ2-4; 9 nucleotides line up with TRBD2. This CDR3 contains 12 residues. Unmatched junction bases numbered 8, after V lost 4 bases and J lost 13 bases. Germline CDR1 and CDR2: SQVTM and ANQGSEA. The CDR3 DNA reads TGCAGCGTTGTCGGGCTAGCGGGAACCCAGTACTTC. As protein: CSVVGLAGTQYF.

As concerns this clonotype: The junction shows a germline mismatch at one end, possibly a read error. V usage is TRBV7-7 and J usage is TRBJ2-1, with 15 bases fitting TRBD2. The CDR3 covers 19 residues. The germline V gene has CDR1 SSHAT and CDR2 FNYEAQ (reference sequence). The CDR3 here is CASSPGTSGRHPNYNEQFF. In nucleotides, the CDR3 is TGTGCTAGCAGCCCCGGGACTAGCGGGAGGCACCCTAATTACAATGAGCAGTTCTTC.

The chain combines TRBV7-9 with TRBJ2-2; weak D call: TRBD2 (5 bases). This CDR3 has 17 residues. V lost 5 bases and J lost 2, with 18 bases in between. Looked up from germline, CDR1 is SEHNR and CDR2 is FQNEAQ (reference sequence). The CDR3 sequence is CASSPQGESGNTGELFF. CDR3 nucleotide sequence: TGTGCCAGCAGCCCCCAAGGAGAGAGCGGCAACACCGGGGAGCTGTTTTTT. The full variable domain, its missing parts supplied by reference TRBV7-9 and TRBJ2-2, is DTGVSQNPRHKITKRGQNVTFRCDPISEHNRLYWYRQTLGQGPEFLTYFQNEAQLEKSRLLSDRFSAERPKGSFSTLEIQRTEQGDSAMYLCASSPQGESGNTGELFFGEGSRLTVL.

The chain couples TRBV7-2 to TRBJ2-7; 8 bases align to TRBD2. The V gene end was trimmed by 2 bases and the J gene end by 5 bases; junction bases not matched to a gene: 8. The V gene's germline CDR1 is SGHTA and CDR2 FQGNSA. The CDR3 extends over 15 amino acids. In nucleotides, the CDR3 is TGTGCCAGCAGCTTAATCCTCCGGGAGGGCGACGAGCAGTACTTC. Amino acid sequence: CASSLILREGDEQYF.

The chain recombines TRBV7-2 with TRBJ1-2, with D tentatively TRBD1 (6 bases). Germline CDR1 SGHTA, CDR2 FQGNSA. The CDR3 is 15 amino acids. Trimming shortened V by 1 base and J by 3 bases, and 12 bases separated the two germline ends. The CDR3 coding sequence is TGTGCCAGCAGCTTAGAGGGAGCAGGGGACTATGGCTACACCTTC. Translating gives CASSLEGAGDYGYTF.

This clonotype has only a few counts. The rearrangement links TRBV7-9 to TRBJ1-2; D remains ambiguous. This CDR3 contains 15 residues. V was clipped by 5 bases and J by 4 bases, with 17 bases between them. Germline CDR1 is SEHNR and CDR2 is FQNEAQ (reference sequence). In nucleotides, the CDR3 is TGTGCCAGCAGCCAAAGTGACGCCGGAGGCTATGGCTACACCTTC. Its protein product is CASSQSDAGGYGYTF.

This clonotype was found many times. This chain joins TRBV7-9 and TRBJ2-5; D may be TRBD1 (6 bases). CDR1 is SEHNR and CDR2 is FQNEAQ in the germline V gene (reference sequence). CDR3 length: 12 residues. Trimming cost V 2 bases and J 6 bases, with 7 bases left between them. The CDR3, as DNA: TGTGCCAGCAGCTTACAGGGGAAGACCCAGTACTTC. It is translated as CASSLQGKTQYF.

The chain couples TRBV7-2 to TRBJ2-1; 8 nucleotides match TRBD2. J lost 4 bases, V lost 4 bases, and 9 bases had no gene match. The CDR3 sequence is 16 residues long. From germline, CDR1 is SGHTA and CDR2 FQGNSA. The CDR3 loop is CASSSLSGSTYNEQFF. DNA of the CDR3: TGTGCCAGCAGCTCACTCAGCGGGAGTACGTACAATGAGCAGTTCTTC.

This clonotype came up a few times. The chain uses TRBV20-1 and TRBJ1-1; D not resolved. The CDR3 extends over 14 amino acids. Trimming took 6 bases from V and 0 from J, leaving 14 bases between them. Germline-derived CDR1 and CDR2 are DFQATT and SNEGSKA (reference sequence). The CDR3 sequence: CSAPIGIMNTEAFF. In DNA, the CDR3 is TGCAGTGCCCCGATAGGGATAATGAACACTGAAGCTTTCTTT.

For the CDR3, the DNA is TGTGCCAGCAGCCCCCGTTTTGAGGAACTAGAGGGTGAGCAGTTCTTC. Its translation: CASSPRFEELEGEQFF. The gene calls are TRBV9 and TRBJ2-1; D perhaps matches TRBD2 (5 bases). V was trimmed by 4 bases and J by 9 bases, leaving 23 bases between them. Germline lookup yields CDR1 SGDLS and CDR2 YYNGEE. This CDR3 is 16 amino acids long.